Below, one T cell receptor beta chain is given with its context. Antigen unknown. The data belong to a study of response to subunit inactivated influenza vaccine. TCRdb re-called the RT-PCR reads through MiXCR, storing one row per CDR3 protein. The data contain about 300,000 distinct CDR3 sequences, roughly 22% of them singletons. Points from the study as a whole: After each seasonal influenza vaccination, few new T cells are recruited, the authors suggested.

The CDR3 sequence is 15 residues long. Trimming removed 7 bases from V and 0 bases from J, with 13 bases in between. This material consisted of PBMCs from blood, taken approximately 20 months after vaccination. The source of this sequence is a man aged 45 to 70 who received an inactivated influenza vaccine. The chain recombines TRBV12-3 or TRBV12-4 with TRBJ2-1; tentative D call: TRBD2 (5 bases). The CDR3 here is CASKLEHSSYNEQFF. Here the CDR3 DNA reads TGTGCCAGCAAACTAGAACATAGCTCCTACAATGAGCAGTTCTTC.